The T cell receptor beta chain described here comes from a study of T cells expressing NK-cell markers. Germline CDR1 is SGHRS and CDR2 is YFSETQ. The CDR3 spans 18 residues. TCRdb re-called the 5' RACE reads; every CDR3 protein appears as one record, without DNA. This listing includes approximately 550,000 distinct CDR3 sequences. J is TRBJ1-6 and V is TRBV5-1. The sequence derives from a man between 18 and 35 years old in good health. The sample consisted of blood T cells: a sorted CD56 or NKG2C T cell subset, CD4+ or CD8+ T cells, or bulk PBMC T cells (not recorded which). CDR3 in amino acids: CASSLHTNQQMDNSPLHF. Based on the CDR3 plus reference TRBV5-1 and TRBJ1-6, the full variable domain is KAGVTQTPRYLIKTRGQQVTLSCSPISGHRSVSWYQQTPGQGLQFLFEYFSETQRNKGNFPGRFSGRQFSNSRSEMNVSTLELGDSALYLCASSLHTNQQMDNSPLHFGNGTRLTVT.